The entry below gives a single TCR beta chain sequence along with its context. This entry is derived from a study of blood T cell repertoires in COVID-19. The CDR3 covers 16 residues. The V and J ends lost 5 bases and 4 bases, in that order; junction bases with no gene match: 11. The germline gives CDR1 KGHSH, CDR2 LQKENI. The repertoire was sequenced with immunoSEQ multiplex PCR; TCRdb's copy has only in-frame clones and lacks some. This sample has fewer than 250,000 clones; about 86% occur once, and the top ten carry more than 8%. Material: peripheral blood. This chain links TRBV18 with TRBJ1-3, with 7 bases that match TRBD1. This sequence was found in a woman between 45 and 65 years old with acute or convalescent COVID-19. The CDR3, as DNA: TGTGCCAGCTCAGCCCACGAAGGGGGCGAGGGAAACACCATATATTTT. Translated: CASSAHEGGEGNTIYF.